This is a list of T cell receptor beta chains from one sample in a study of Tregs in tolerant kidney transplant recipients. Profiled with immunoSEQ multiplex PCR; TCRdb holds only in-frame clones, not every one. Among around 50,000 clones listed, around four fifths were seen once. The sample taken for sequencing was CD4+ T cells from blood. The receptors stem from a human donor in good health. Each CDR3 is given with its conserved first and last residue. Rows give clone size only sometimes, using once, few, many, or a class for an expanded clone.

TRBV19	TRBJ2-3	few	CASSLTDTQYF
TRBV13	TRBJ2-2	.	CASSNRGVGAGELFF
TRBV9	TRBJ2-2	once	CASTPSSASTGELFF
TRBV7-9	TRBJ1-4	.	CASSLEQVAYEKLFF
TRBV20-1	TRBJ1-3	once	CSASSGNTIYF
TRBV7-2	TRBJ2-5	.	CASSPALAGAGETQYF
TRBV20-1	TRBJ2-5	.	CSAIRGETQYF
TRBV2	TRBJ2-7	.	CASSGGLSPYEQYF
TRBV11-2	TRBJ1-5	.	CASSLGWGEEPQHF
TRBV9	TRBJ2-3	few	CASSVGRRGYNTQYF
TRBV9	TRBJ2-7	.	CASSVAPDRADYYEQYF
TRBV2	TRBJ2-7	once	CASSDREMGEQYF
TRBV6-6	TRBJ1-2	.	CASSRGRNGYTF
TRBV12-5	TRBJ1-2	.	CASGPRGGGYGYTF
TRBV5-6	TRBJ1-6	.	CASSFGRGDSPLHF
TRBV7-9	TRBJ2-1	once	CASSLRTGVYNEQFF
TRBV9	TRBJ2-3	.	CASSVYGVGADTQYF
TRBV30	TRBJ1-2	medium-sized	CAWSQGVGYGYTF
TRBV11-3	TRBJ2-6	.	CASSSDGGTGANVLTF
TRBV14	TRBJ2-2	few	CASRMTLGTANTGELFF
TRBV7-3	TRBJ2-1	.	CASSSGRGHNEQFF
TRBV7-9	TRBJ1-1	.	CASSINTGRPEAFF
TRBV19	TRBJ1-4	few	CASNPQTTNEKLFF
TRBV25-1	TRBJ1-4	.	CASSELGFATNEKLFF
TRBV5-1	TRBJ2-5	.	CASSPGGQETQYF
TRBV15	TRBJ2-3	.	CATSIWVGGTDTQYF
TRBV7-3	TRBJ2-1	few	CASSPYIERGHNEQFF
TRBV9	TRBJ1-2	few	CASSRELGEGYTF
TRBV7-8	TRBJ2-3	.	CASSRRLALPHKYF
TRBV9	TRBJ1-2	.	CASSRDRDAYGYTF
TRBV5-1	TRBJ2-1	.	CASSLEGNEQFF
TRBV5-1	TRBJ2-7	.	CASSLLSAVYEQYF
TRBV5-1	TRBJ2-1	.	CASSFPTSSENNEQFF